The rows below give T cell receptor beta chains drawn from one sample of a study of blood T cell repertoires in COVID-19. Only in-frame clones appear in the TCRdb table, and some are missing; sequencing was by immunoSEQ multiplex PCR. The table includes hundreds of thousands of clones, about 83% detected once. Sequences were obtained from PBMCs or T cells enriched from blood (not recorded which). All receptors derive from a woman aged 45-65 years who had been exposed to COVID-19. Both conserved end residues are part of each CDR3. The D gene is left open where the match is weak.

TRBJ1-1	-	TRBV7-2	CASSFFRDYNTEAFF
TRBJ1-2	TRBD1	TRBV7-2	CASSSKTGTYF
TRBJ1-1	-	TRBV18	CASSPTGNTEAFF
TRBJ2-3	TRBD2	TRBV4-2	CASSQGSAGGWADTQYF
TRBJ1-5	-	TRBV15	CATSPGYQPQHF
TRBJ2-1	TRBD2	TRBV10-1	CASSVAGYDNEQFF
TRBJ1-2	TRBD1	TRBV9	CASSELTGPYGYTF
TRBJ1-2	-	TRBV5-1	CASSLDSAGAYGYTF
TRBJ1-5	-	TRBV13	CASSPQGNQPQHF
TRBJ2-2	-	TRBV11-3	CASSPVTTGELFF
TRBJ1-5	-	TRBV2	CASSEGQSRSNQPQHF
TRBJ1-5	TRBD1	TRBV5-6	CASSRQGQGSNQPQHF
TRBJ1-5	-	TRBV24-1	CATSEEGKVQPQHF
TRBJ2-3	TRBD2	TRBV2	CASSLEVLAGPTDTQYF
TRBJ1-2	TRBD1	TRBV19	CASSINRGRFNYGYTF
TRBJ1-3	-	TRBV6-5	CASNTGGNTIYF
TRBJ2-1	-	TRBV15	CATGQRPGGQFF
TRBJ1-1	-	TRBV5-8	CASSLSPGVAAFF
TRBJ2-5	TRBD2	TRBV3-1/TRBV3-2	CASSHGRGSETQYF
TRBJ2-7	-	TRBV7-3	CASSSSKYEQYF
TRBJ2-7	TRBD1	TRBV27	CASSYGQGAETYF
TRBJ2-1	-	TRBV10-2	CASSEVAALYNEQFF
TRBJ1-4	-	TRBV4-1	CASSAHIDEKLFF
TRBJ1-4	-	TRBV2	CASSALQTNEKLFF
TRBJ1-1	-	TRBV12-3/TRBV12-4	CASSFRLTEAFF
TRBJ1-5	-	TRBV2	CASSEGAGGNQPQHF
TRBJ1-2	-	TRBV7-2	CASSLGRGNYGYTF
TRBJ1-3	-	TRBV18	CASSPPARLSSGNTIYF
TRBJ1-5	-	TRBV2	CASGGTDHSNQPQHF
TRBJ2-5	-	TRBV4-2	CASSQEGREETQYF
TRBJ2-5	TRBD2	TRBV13	CASSSGGLETQYF
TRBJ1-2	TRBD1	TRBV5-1	CASSQDDRENYGYTF
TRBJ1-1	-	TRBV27	CASRVLAEMNTEAFF
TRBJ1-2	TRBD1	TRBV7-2	CASSFDPTGFGGYTF
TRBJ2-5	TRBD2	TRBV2	CASGRTSGAAGAQYF
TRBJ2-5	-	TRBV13	CASRRWTEETQYF
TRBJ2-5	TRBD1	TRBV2	CASYSGGFEPVTQYF
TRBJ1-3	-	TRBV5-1	CASSYSINRAGNTIYF
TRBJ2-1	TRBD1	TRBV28	CASSLIREGAFKFF
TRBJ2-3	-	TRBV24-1	CATDTTGADTQYF
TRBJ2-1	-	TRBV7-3	CASSLAGPYNEQFF
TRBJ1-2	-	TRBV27	CASSNFYGYTF
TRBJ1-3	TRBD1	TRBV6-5	CASIPDRVGNTIYF
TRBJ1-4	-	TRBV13	CASSFRQAGNEKLFF
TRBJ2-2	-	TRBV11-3	CASSFSGNTGELFF
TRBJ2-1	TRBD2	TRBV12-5	CASGLVLERGGYNEQFF
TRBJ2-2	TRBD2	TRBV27	CASSASSGGTGELFF
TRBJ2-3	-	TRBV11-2	CASSFPKEDTQYF
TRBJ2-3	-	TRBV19	CASSPAGGGTDTQYF
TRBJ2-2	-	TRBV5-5	CASSLGGDGELFF
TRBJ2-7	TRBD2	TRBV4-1	CASSQDQGGYYEQYF
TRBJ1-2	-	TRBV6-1	CASSEARRLGYTF
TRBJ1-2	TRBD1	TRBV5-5	CASSEGTVYGYTF
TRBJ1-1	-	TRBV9	CASSVEDKNTEAFF